The rows below give T cell receptor beta chains drawn from one sample of a study of pediatric ulcerative colitis. The data were produced by immunoSEQ multiplex PCR, yet TCRdb's version contains in-frame clones alone and is incomplete. The sample records 30,000 or so clones, about 81% being singletons. Source material: gut tissue. These receptors came from a boy aged 5-17 years with mild ulcerative colitis. Both conserved end residues are part of each CDR3. A D gene is named only where the DNA matches it firmly.

d_call | v_call | cdr3_length | cdr3_aa
- | TRBV4-1 | 15 | CASSPRRSSYNEQFF
- | TRBV7-2 | 11 | CASSLIYEQYF
TRBD1 | TRBV9 | 14 | CASSLDRGADTQYF
- | TRBV5-1 | 14 | CASSLGGARAEAFF
TRBD2 | TRBV10-1 | 16 | CASSDPAGGRGGELFF
- | TRBV6-1 | 11 | CASKTGYEQYF
TRBD2 | TRBV2 | 15 | CASSAPSGGEETQYF
- | TRBV6-5 | 14 | CASSYNYIQETQYF
- | TRBV6-4 | 16 | CASTHGGRSPSYEQYF
TRBD1 | TRBV6-1 | 15 | CASSGRTGADYVQYF
- | TRBV5-8 | 11 | CASSTTGTQYF
- | TRBV7-6 | 13 | CASSLDPPGTQYF
- | TRBV7-2 | 16 | CASSRAEGGRNYGYTF
- | TRBV27 | 13 | CASSFRPKETQYF
- | TRBV21-1 | 15 | CASSRSGTRASEAFF
- | TRBV2 | 14 | CASSVSIANYGYTF
- | TRBV21-1 | 18 | CASSKVTLRTGTVYEQYF
TRBD1 | TRBV27 | 15 | CASSTRQGEGYGYTF
- | TRBV6-6 | 13 | CASSTDQADTQYF
TRBD1 | TRBV5-1 | 16 | CASSYLGQDKNEKLFF
TRBD1 | TRBV9 | 15 | CASSVALDRGGGYTF
- | TRBV7-9 | 14 | CASSLPMEGTEAFF
- | TRBV19 | 14 | CASSIVGGNTEAFF
- | TRBV6-5 | 12 | CASRFFNSPLHF
- | TRBV6-1 | 15 | CASSDKGGTNEKLFF
TRBD1 | TRBV6-1 | 16 | CASSEALRQGLYGYTF
- | TRBV5-6 | 13 | CASSYRANYGYTF
- | TRBV18 | 13 | CASSPLRSDGYTF
TRBD2 | TRBV4-2 | 16 | CASSQDHGGAYNEQFF
- | TRBV7-2 | 15 | CASSQIGRAHTEAFF
- | TRBV5-1 | 15 | CASSLAVPHTDTQYF
- | TRBV12-2 | 15 | CASRARLVNTGELFF
- | TRBV11-3 | 12 | CASSYPAYEQYF
TRBD2 | TRBV5-4 | 15 | CASSSLAGNTGELFF